Following are 21 T cell receptor beta chains from one sample sequenced in a study of T cells in Graves' hyperthyroidism and ophthalmopathy (dated 2019 in TCRdb). The method behind the library was multiplex PCR. Sequencing was carried out with an Illumina HiSeq 2000. The TCR beta CDR3 regions were amplified from the RNA transcripts. The first round of RT-PCR for the TCR CDR3 was performed with the HTBI primer set and the Qiagen OneStep RT-PCR kit. TCRdb passed the public sequencing reads through fastp at Q25 and MiXCR, retaining productive beta sequences. Each CDR3 protein gets just one entry, which takes the most common genes and DNA from the rows behind it. Across this sample there are around 530,000 distinct CDR3 sequences, with roughly a sixth seen only once. Clones ranked in the top ten supply under 20% of the sample. Sequencing input: blood. The receptors shown here come from a woman aged 18-35 years with Graves' ophthalmopathy.

The rearrangement uses TRBV7-8 and TRBJ1-1, with unresolved D. V was clipped by 3 bases and J by 5 bases, with 16 bases between them. The CDR3 totals 15 residues. The germline gives CDR1 SGHVS, CDR2 FQNEAQ. DNA for the CDR3: TGTGCCAGCAGCTTCCCCGGCGGGTTGGGAACTGAAGCTTTCTTT. Amino acid sequence: CASSFPGGLGTEAFF.

This clonotype has a handful of counts. V is TRBV10-3 and J is TRBJ2-3; 7 positions agree with TRBD1. In germline, CDR1 is ENHRY, CDR2 SYGVKD. The CDR3 totals 14 residues. After removal of 3 bases from V and 2 bases from J, the junction contained 2 bases not matched to a gene. The CDR3 loop reads CAISEGGPTDTQYF. CDR3 DNA: TGTGCCATCAGTGAAGGGGGCCCCACAGATACGCAGTATTTT.

At least ten counts were recorded for this clonotype. The chain is built from TRBV3-1 and TRBJ1-1; D remains unclear. Germline lookup yields CDR1 LGHDT and CDR2 YNNKEL (reference sequence). This CDR3 is 15 amino acids long. The V end lost 4 bases, the J end lost 1 base, and 13 bases lay between the germline ends. The CDR3 bases are TGTGCCAGCAGCCGGAATGGGGAAGCGAACACTGAAGCTTTCTTT. Translating it yields CASSRNGEANTEAFF. The whole variable domain, remainder taken from reference TRBV3-1 and TRBJ1-1, is DTAVSQTPKYLVTQMGNDKSIKCEQNLGHDTMYWYKQDSKKFLKIMFSYNNKELIINETVPNRFSPKSPDKAHLNLHINSLELGDSAVYFCASSRNGEANTEAFFGQGTRLTVV.

This clonotype was counted a few times. One end of the junction fails to match germline, which may point to a read error. The chain couples TRBV6-4 to TRBJ2-1, with D possibly being TRBD1 (5 bases). CDR3 length equals 12 residues. Germline assignment: CDR1 MRHNA and CDR2 SNTAGT. CDR3 DNA: TGTGCCAGCTACAAAGGGGTCCATGAGCGGTTCTTC. Translated: CASYKGVHERFF.

Concerning this clonotype itself: This is likely a read error, given that the CDR3 carries no conserved phenylalanine or tryptophan at its end. V and J are TRBV20-1 and TRBJ1-2; D gene uncertain. Germline-derived CDR1 and CDR2 are DFQATT and SNEGSKA (reference sequence). The V gene lost 2 bases and the J gene lost 4 bases, with 5 bases spanning the gap. The CDR3 covers 11 residues. Here the CDR3 reads CSARPSYGYTL. CDR3 DNA: TGCAGTGCTAGACCCAGCTATGGCTACACCCTC.

This clonotype turned up a few times. The CDR3 spells CASSQEGDSSSYEQYF. CDR3 DNA: TGCGCCAGCAGCCAAGAAGGAGACAGCAGCTCCTACGAGCAGTACTTC. The V gene is TRBV4-1, the J gene TRBJ2-7; the D gene is possibly TRBD1 (5 bases). The CDR3 extends over 16 amino acids. V lost 0 bases, J lost 0 bases, and 12 bases lay in between. The germline CDR1 and CDR2 sequences are MGHRA and YSYEKL.

The sample holds many counts of this clonotype. The V call is TRBV6-6, the J call TRBJ1-1; 7 nucleotides align to TRBD1. The V and J ends lost 4 bases and 5 bases, in that order; junction bases with no gene match: 10. The germline V gene has CDR1 MNHNY and CDR2 SVGAGI (reference sequence). CDR3 length: 15 amino acids. The CDR3, as DNA: TGTGCCAGCAGTTTACAGACAGGGATAGGGACTGAAGCTTTCTTT. Its translation: CASSLQTGIGTEAFF.

This clonotype has more than one count but fewer than ten. The J gene is TRBJ2-2, the V gene TRBV24-1, with a weak D call TRBD1 (6 bases). The V end lost 9 bases, the J end lost 0 bases, and 7 bases lay between the germline ends. This CDR3 has 13 amino acids. Germline values: CDR1 KGHDR, CDR2 SFDVKD. Written as DNA, the CDR3 is TGTGCCACCGAGGGGGCGAACACCGGGGAGCTGTTTTTT. It encodes CATEGANTGELFF.

This clonotype was detected only a few times. The chain links TRBV7-9 to TRBJ1-2, with D unclear. V dropped 5 bases and J dropped 4 bases, with 14 bases sitting between them. There are 14 residues in the CDR3. From germline, CDR1 is SEHNR and CDR2 FQNEAQ (reference sequence). The CDR3 bases are TGTGCCAGCAGCCCCCACCGGACGGGCTATGGCTACACCTTC. As protein: CASSPHRTGYGYTF.

The chain has TRBV5-1 and TRBJ2-3, with 8 bases aligning to TRBD1. Looked up from germline, CDR1 is SGHRS and CDR2 is YFSETQ. V lost 4 bases to trimming and J lost 2 bases; unmatched junction nucleotides: 3. This CDR3 is 14 amino acids long. The chain's CDR3 is CASSVDRATDTQYF. CDR3 DNA: TGCGCCAGCAGCGTGGACAGGGCCACAGATACGCAGTATTTT.

The chain links TRBV13 to TRBJ1-5; a possible D gene is TRBD1 (6 bases). Germline CDR1 is PRHDT and CDR2 is FYEKMQ (reference sequence). V gave up 0 bases and J gave up 4 bases, with 13 bases separating them. There are 16 residues in the CDR3. Here the CDR3 DNA reads TGTGCCAGCAGCTTAGGTTATGACAGGCTGAATCAGCCCCAGCATTTT. As protein: CASSLGYDRLNQPQHF.

This clonotype was recorded at least ten times. V and J are TRBV7-6 and TRBJ2-1; unclear D gene. Germline lookup yields CDR1 SGHVS and CDR2 FNYEAQ. The CDR3 consists of 15 residues. V lost 1 base to trimming and J lost 8 bases, with 15 bases between them. CDR3 sequence: CASSLEQSLGDEQFF. The CDR3 nucleotides are TGTGCCAGCAGCTTAGAACAGTCATTGGGCGATGAGCAGTTCTTC. The full variable domain, rest sourced from reference TRBV7-6 and TRBJ2-1, is GAGVSQSPRYKVTKRGQDVALRCDPISGHVSLYWYRQALGQGPEFLTYFNYEAQQDKSGLPNDRFSAERPEGSISTLTIQRTEQRDSAMYRCASSLEQSLGDEQFFGPGTRLTVL.

The sample holds many counts of this clonotype. This rearrangement joins TRBV12-3 or TRBV12-4 to TRBJ2-1; perhaps TRBD2 as D (5 bases). The CDR3 contains 14 residues. V was pared by 5 bases and J by 9 bases, with 17 bases between. The CDR3 loop reads CASSPLNGVGEQFF. CDR3 DNA: TGTGCCAGCAGTCCTTTAAACGGGGTGGGTGAGCAGTTCTTC.

A single count supports this clonotype. The rearrangement links TRBV28 to TRBJ1-6; 10 bases match TRBD1. This CDR3 is 19 amino acids long. Germline V gene data show CDR1 as MDHEN and CDR2 as SYDVKM. The V gene end was trimmed by 3 bases and the J gene end by 0 bases; junction bases not matched to a gene: 8. The CDR3 coding sequence is TGTGCCAGCAGTTTGATTGGGTGGACAGGGGGCTCCTATAATTCACCCCTCCACTTT. As protein: CASSLIGWTGGSYNSPLHF.

This clonotype was counted only a few times. The chain has TRBV2 and TRBJ2-7, with 11 positions matching TRBD1. This CDR3 contains 15 residues. The germline V gene encodes CDR1 SNHLY and CDR2 FYNNEI. The V gene end was trimmed by 6 bases and the J gene end by 0 bases; junction bases not matched to a gene: 4. CDR3 bases: TGTGCCAGCAGGCCCGGGACAGGGGGCTCCTACGAGCAGTACTTC. Its translation: CASRPGTGGSYEQYF. Full variable domain (rest looked up from reference TRBV2 and TRBJ2-7): EPEVTQTPSHQVTQMGQEVILRCVPISNHLYFYWYRQILGQKVEFLVSFYNNEISEKSEIFDDQFSVERPDGSNFTLKIRSTKLEDSAMYFCASRPGTGGSYEQYFGPGTRLTVT.

This clonotype was seen ten or more times. CDR3 sequence reads: CASSPLTATGELFF. The CDR3 coding sequence is TGTGCCAGCAGTCCCCTGACTGCCACCGGGGAGCTGTTTTTT. The rearrangement joins TRBV2 to TRBJ2-2; D not resolved. Germline V gene sequence: CDR1 SNHLY, CDR2 FYNNEI. Between the trimmed V and J ends, which lost 5 bases and 4 bases, there was a span of 11 bases. The CDR3 is 14 residues long.

This clonotype has a handful of counts. The V call is TRBV6-1, the J call TRBJ2-6; 7 bases align to TRBD1. Unmatched junction bases numbered 4, after V lost 2 bases and J lost 0 bases. The CDR3 consists of 17 residues. CDR1 and CDR2 from the germline V gene are MNHNS and SASEGT. The CDR3 coding sequence is TGTGCCAGCAGTGAAACGGGACAGCACTCTGGGGCCAACGTCCTGACTTTC. Its protein product is CASSETGQHSGANVLTF.

This clonotype was counted at least ten times. This chain joins TRBV28 and TRBJ1-1; D is possibly TRBD1 (5 bases). The V gene's germline CDR1 is MDHEN and CDR2 SYDVKM. The germline V and J ends were trimmed by 8 bases and 3 bases, with 13 bases remaining between them. The CDR3 length is 13 residues. CDR3 coding DNA: TGTGCCAGCGGGACCAGGGAACACACTGAAGCTTTCTTT. Protein: CASGTREHTEAFF.

This chain connects TRBV28 to TRBJ2-7; 11 nucleotides match TRBD2. CDR1 and CDR2 (germline): MDHEN, SYDVKM. Unmatched junction bases numbered 21, after V lost 6 bases and J lost 5 bases. This CDR3 is built from 19 residues. The CDR3 nucleotides are TGTGCCAGCAGGACTGGGAGTAGCGGGAGGGGTACGGTTAGGAACGAGCAGTACTTC. Residues: CASRTGSSGRGTVRNEQYF.

In this sample, this clonotype turned up many times. The chain has TRBV7-9 and TRBJ1-1; tentatively, D is TRBD1 (6 bases). The V and J ends lost 3 bases and 5 bases respectively, with 19 bases between them. CDR1 is SEHNR, CDR2 FQNEAQ, per germline (reference sequence). This CDR3 is 16 amino acids long. The CDR3 sequence is CASSLEGVGYPTEAFF. CDR3 nucleotide sequence: TGTGCCAGCAGCTTGGAGGGGGTTGGGTATCCTACTGAAGCTTTCTTT.

The table lists this clonotype with many counts. The genes are TRBV11-3 and TRBJ2-5; maybe TRBD2 (6 bases). The V end lost 0 bases, the J end lost 9 bases, and 11 bases lay between the germline ends. Germline CDR1 and CDR2: SGHNT and YENEEA. The length of the CDR3 is 13 residues. The CDR3 protein is CASSLDRGGAQYF. Written as DNA, the CDR3 is TGTGCCAGCAGCTTAGATCGGGGAGGTGCCCAGTACTTC.